The 18 T cell receptor beta chains given below trace back to one sample, sequenced in a study of T cell repertoires in cytomegalovirus infection. TCRdb independently ran MiXCR on the reads; one entry per CDR3 protein. The repertoire has fewer than 350,000 distinct CDR3 sequences, roughly a sixth of them found once; the top ten carry 12%. Sequenced input: PBMCs. Receptors originate from a human donor in good health (CMV status not recorded). Some clones in this sample may be carry-over from other donors' samples.

The chain joins TRBV6-5 to TRBJ2-2, with TRBD2 identical over 10 bases. The CDR3 has 16 residues. Germline-derived CDR1 and CDR2 are MNHEY and SVGAGI. V gave up 6 bases and J gave up 4 bases; unmatched junction bases: 8. CDR3 DNA: TGTGCCAGCAGCCCCTTTAGCGGGGGGCGCACCGGGGAGCTGTTTTTT. It codes for CASSPFSGGRTGELFF.

In DNA form, the CDR3 reads TGTGCCAGCAGCGCGGGACAGGGAGATGGCTACACCTTC. Residues: CASSAGQGDGYTF. The chain couples TRBV9 to TRBJ1-2; TRBD1 matches 9 bases. The V gene's germline CDR1 is SGDLS and CDR2 YYNGEE. V shed 3 bases, J shed 6 bases, and the junction held 3 bases outside the gene matches. The CDR3 is 13 residues long.

This clonotype was counted at least ten times. V usage is TRBV7-2 and J usage is TRBJ2-1; TRBD2 matches at 7 bases. CDR1 is SGHTA and CDR2 is FQGNSA in the germline V gene. Germline trimming cut 6 bases from V and 0 bases from J; bases unmatched to any gene: 2. The CDR3 extends over 14 amino acids. CDR3 in amino acids: CASSRGDSYNEQFF. The CDR3 coding sequence is TGTGCCAGCAGTCGGGGGGACTCCTACAATGAGCAGTTCTTC.

The chain carries TRBV28 and TRBJ2-1, with D possibly being TRBD1 (5 bases). Trimming shortened V by 2 bases and J by 10 bases, and 15 bases separated the two germline ends. The CDR3 is made up of 14 amino acids. Germline V lookup: CDR1 MDHEN, CDR2 SYDVKM. CDR3 DNA sequence: TGTGCCAGCAGTTTAGGGGCACGATGGGGCGAGCAGTTCTTC. It specifies CASSLGARWGEQFF.

This clonotype was recorded at least ten times. This chain links TRBV6-1 with TRBJ2-1; TRBD1 or TRBD2 may be the D gene (5 bases each). V lost 6 bases, J lost 12 bases, and 18 bases lay in between. This CDR3 is built from 13 residues. Germline lookup yields CDR1 MNHNS and CDR2 SASEGT. CDR3 nucleotides: TGTGCCAGCAGGGGGACGACGGACGTGGGGCAGTTCTTC. Protein sequence: CASRGTTDVGQFF.

The sample holds many counts of this clonotype. The CDR3 reads CASSLAATNEKLFF. CDR3 DNA: TGTGCCAGCAGCTTAGCAGCAACTAATGAAAAACTGTTTTTT. This sequence joins TRBV7-9 and TRBJ1-4; D gene ambiguous. CDR3 length equals 14 residues. Trimming stripped 0 bases from V and 0 bases from J, with 2 bases between. Germline V gives CDR1 SEHNR, CDR2 FQNEAQ (reference sequence).

This clonotype was found many times. The V call is TRBV7-2, the J call TRBJ2-2; D is possibly TRBD1 or TRBD2 (6 bases each). Per germline, CDR1 SGHTA and CDR2 FQGNSA. V was shortened by 8 bases and J by 0 bases, with 19 bases between the two germline ends. CDR3 size: 17 residues. The CDR3 sequence is CASFPVGGFANTGELFF. CDR3 in DNA: TGTGCCAGCTTCCCCGTGGGGGGCTTTGCGAACACCGGGGAGCTGTTTTTT.

This clonotype was seen only a few times. V gene TRBV11-1 combines with J gene TRBJ1-1, with D possibly matching TRBD1 (6 bases). Trimming cost V 3 bases and J 3 bases, with 11 bases left between them. Germline CDR1 and CDR2: SGHAT and FQDESV (reference sequence). The CDR3 has 14 residues. The CDR3 DNA reads TGTGCCAGCAGCTTCTGGGGGCTTGACACTGAAGCTTTCTTT. It codes for CASSFWGLDTEAFF.

This clonotype was found many times. CDR3 in amino acids: CASSDWTGTEQYF. Here the CDR3 DNA reads TGTGCCAGCAGTGATTGGACAGGGACCGAGCAGTACTTC. V is TRBV6-1 and J is TRBJ2-7; TRBD1 matches at 8 bases. Trimming removed 3 bases from V and 6 bases from J; junction bases left unmatched: 4. The CDR3 is made up of 13 amino acids. Germline values: CDR1 MNHNS, CDR2 SASEGT.

This clonotype was picked up many times. V usage is TRBV12-5 and J usage is TRBJ2-2; 7 nucleotides line up with TRBD1. Germline assignment: CDR1 LGHNT and CDR2 FRNRAP. The ends lost 0 bases at V and 0 bases at J; junction bases unmatched: 7. There are 18 residues in the CDR3. The CDR3 nucleotides are TGTGCTAGTGGTTTGGTAATGGGGGACAGCACGAACACCGGGGAGCTGTTTTTT. This sequence encodes CASGLVMGDSTNTGELFF. Filled out from reference TRBV12-5 and TRBJ2-2, the complete variable domain reads DARVTQTPRHKVTEMGQEVTMRCQPILGHNTVFWYRQTMMQGLELLAYFRNRAPLDDSGMPKDRFSAEMPDATLATLKIQPSEPRDSAVYFCASGLVMGDSTNTGELFFGEGSRLTVL.

This clonotype was seen many times. The chain uses TRBV4-2 and TRBJ2-1; the D gene is possibly TRBD2 (5 bases). The CDR3 runs 15 residues. The V gene's germline CDR1 is LGHNA and CDR2 YNFKEQ. Between the trimmed V and J ends, which lost 0 bases and 6 bases, there was a span of 12 bases. The CDR3 reads CASSQDRPSINEQFF. DNA for the CDR3: TGTGCCAGCAGCCAAGATCGCCCTAGCATCAATGAGCAGTTCTTC.

V is TRBV18 and J is TRBJ2-5, with TRBD2 identical over 7 bases. Germline CDR1 and CDR2: KGHSH and LQKENI. The CDR3 length is 16 residues. V shed 5 bases, J shed 4 bases, and the junction held 13 bases outside the gene matches. CDR3 bases: TGTGCCAGCTCATTAACTAGCGCGGGGCAGCGAGAGACCCAGTACTTC. Amino acids: CASSLTSAGQRETQYF.

This clonotype was counted many times. The V gene is TRBV20-1, the J gene TRBJ2-5; 11 nucleotides align to TRBD2. This CDR3 is built from 15 residues. Looked up from germline, CDR1 is DFQATT and CDR2 is SNEGSKA (reference sequence). The CDR3 DNA follows: TGCAACCCGCTACGGACTAGCGGGTCTGGGGAGACCCAGTACTTC. Residues: CNPLRTSGSGETQYF.

This clonotype showed up many times. The chain recombines TRBV7-8 with TRBJ1-5; D unresolved. V dropped 0 bases and J dropped 4 bases, with 10 bases sitting between them. Germline CDR1 SGHVS, CDR2 FQNEAQ. The CDR3 has 15 amino acids. CDR3 loop: CASSLARAVNQPQHF. The CDR3 DNA follows: TGTGCCAGCAGCTTAGCCCGGGCGGTAAATCAGCCCCAGCATTTT.

The chain carries TRBV20-1 and TRBJ2-7, with TRBD2 matching over 12 bases. V lost 3 bases, J lost 3 bases, and 6 bases stayed unmatched. Germline CDR1 DFQATT, CDR2 SNEGSKA (reference sequence). The CDR3 contains 15 residues. CDR3 coding DNA: TGCAGTGCTAGCGTTAAACTAGCGGGGGGCTACGAGCAGTACTTC. Encoded protein: CSASVKLAGGYEQYF.

This clonotype was seen many times. This chain links TRBV18 with TRBJ1-1; D is perhaps TRBD1 (5 bases). The V end lost 2 bases, the J end lost 1 base, and 11 bases lay between the germline ends. This CDR3 is built from 15 residues. The germline V gene encodes CDR1 KGHSH and CDR2 LQKENI. The CDR3 region has the DNA TGTGCCAGCTCACCAGCCCAAACAGGGAACACTGAAGCTTTCTTT. Protein sequence: CASSPAQTGNTEAFF.

CDR3 loop: CASSSPGLEAFF. The CDR3 coding sequence is TGTGCCAGCAGCTCTCCGGGGCTTGAAGCTTTCTTT. The chain carries TRBV7-3 and TRBJ1-1; the D gene is possibly TRBD1 (5 bases). The CDR3 contains 12 residues. Trimming cost V 4 bases and J 7 bases, with 10 bases left between them. The V gene's germline CDR1 is SGHTA and CDR2 FQGTGA.

This clonotype was counted ten times or more. The V call is TRBV7-3, the J call TRBJ1-1; no clear D. This CDR3 contains 14 residues. Trimming cost V 3 bases and J 3 bases, with 11 bases left between them. From germline, CDR1 is SGHTA and CDR2 FQGTGA. The CDR3 coding sequence is TGTGCCAGCAGCTTCCTCATGGGCGACACTGAAGCTTTCTTT. Translating it yields CASSFLMGDTEAFF.